This T cell receptor beta chain was identified in a study of T cell repertoires in cytomegalovirus infection. Study-wide results and limits: HLA-C-restricted CMV clonotypes gave the most frequent clonotype in two of eight donors.

This clonotype was counted a few times. Its cognate antigen is unknown. The CDR3 is 15 amino acids. Trimming cost V 1 base and J 7 bases, with 13 bases left between them. CDR1 SGHTA and CDR2 FQGNSA come from the germline V gene. TCRdb reprocessed the reads with MiXCR, giving one entry per CDR3 protein. In the table there are approximately 600,000 distinct CDR3 sequences, 40% of which are singletons. The V and J genes are TRBV7-2 and TRBJ2-2, with a possible D match to TRBD1 (5 bases). This receptor was taken from a human donor in good health (CMV status not recorded). Some clones in this sample may be carry-over from other donors' samples. The sample here was cultured PBMCs, taken from culture after CMV antigen stimulation. Written as DNA, the CDR3 is TGTGCCAGCAGCTTAGGATGGGGCACGGACGGGGAGCTGTTTTTT. This gives the protein CASSLGWGTDGELFF.